The table lists the clone carrying this TCR beta chain with a few counts. What it binds is not known. This CDR3 comprises 15 residues. Unmatched junction bases numbered 7, after V lost 5 bases and J lost 3 bases. Germline V gene lookup returns CDR1 SGHNT and CDR2 YYREEE (reference sequence). This sample stems from a study of beta chain features in type 1 diabetes. Investigators reverse transcribed all isolated RNA, so they sequenced expressed TCRB transcripts. Naive, central memory and regulatory T cell samples yielded around 3.3 million reads on average. The table came from immunoSEQ multiplex PCR; TCRdb's copy has only in-frame clones and leaves some out. This repertoire shows about 360,000 clones, over 10% found once; its top ten account for roughly 0.017%. Sorting of CD4+ naive, central memory, regulatory and stem cell-like memory cells was performed via CD45RO/CCR7/CD25/CD127/CD95/CD27. Points from the study as a whole: Across all four CD4+ subsets, people with type 1 diabetes showed modestly shorter TCRB CDR3s. Naive, central memory and Treg TCRB repertoires appeared more alike in patients than in healthy donors.

The chain uses TRBV5-4 and TRBJ1-3; 8 bases map to TRBD1. The receptor was isolated from a man in his late teens or twenties in good health. Material: naive CD4+ T cells from blood. The CDR3 protein is CASRSQGAGGNTIYF. The CDR3 bases are TGTGCCAGCAGGTCGCAGGGGGCAGGTGGAAACACCATATATTTT.